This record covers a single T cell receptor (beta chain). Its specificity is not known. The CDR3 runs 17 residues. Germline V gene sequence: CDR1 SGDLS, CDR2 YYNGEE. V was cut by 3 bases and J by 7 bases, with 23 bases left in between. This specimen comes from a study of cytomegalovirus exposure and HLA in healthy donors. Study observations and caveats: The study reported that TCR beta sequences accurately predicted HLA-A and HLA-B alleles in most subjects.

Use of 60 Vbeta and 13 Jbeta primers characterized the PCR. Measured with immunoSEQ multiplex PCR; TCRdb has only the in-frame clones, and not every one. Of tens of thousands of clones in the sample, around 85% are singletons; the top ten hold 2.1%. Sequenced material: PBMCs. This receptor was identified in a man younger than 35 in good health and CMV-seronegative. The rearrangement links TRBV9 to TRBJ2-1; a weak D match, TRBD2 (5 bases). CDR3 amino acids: CASSAGVPGTIGNEQFF. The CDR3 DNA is TGTGCCAGCAGCGCTGGGGTCCCGGGAACGATTGGTAATGAGCAGTTCTTC.